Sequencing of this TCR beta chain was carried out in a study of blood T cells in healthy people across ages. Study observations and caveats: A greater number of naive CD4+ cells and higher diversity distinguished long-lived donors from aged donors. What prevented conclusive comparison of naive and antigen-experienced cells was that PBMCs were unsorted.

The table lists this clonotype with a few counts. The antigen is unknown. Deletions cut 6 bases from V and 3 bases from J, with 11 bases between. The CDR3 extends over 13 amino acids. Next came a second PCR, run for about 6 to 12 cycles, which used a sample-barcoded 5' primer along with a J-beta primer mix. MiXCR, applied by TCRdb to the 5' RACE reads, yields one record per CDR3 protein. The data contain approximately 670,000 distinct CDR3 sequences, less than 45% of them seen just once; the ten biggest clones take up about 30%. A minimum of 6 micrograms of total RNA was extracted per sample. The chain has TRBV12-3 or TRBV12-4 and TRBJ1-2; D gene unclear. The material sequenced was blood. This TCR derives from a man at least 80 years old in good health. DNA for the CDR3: TGTGCCAGCAGACCCGGACCACACTATGGCTACACCTTC. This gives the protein CASRPGPHYGYTF.